Below, 4 T cell receptor beta chains from the same sample are listed, as sequenced in a study of blood T cell repertoires in COVID-19. Assay used: immunoSEQ multiplex PCR; TCRdb lists only in-frame clones, some missing. The sample includes approximately 250,000 clones, approximately 88% of them seen just once. Sequencing was done on a sample of PBMCs or T cells enriched from blood (not recorded which). These receptors all come from a woman aged 40 to 55 with acute COVID-19.

The chain combines TRBV3-1 (or the pseudogene TRBV3-2) with TRBJ1-2; D possibly corresponds to TRBD1 (5 bases). V lost 2 bases and J 7 bases, leaving 17 bases between the germline ends. Germline CDR1 reads LGHDT; CDR2 reads YNNKEL (reference sequence). This CDR3 has 15 residues. The CDR3: CASSQLGTPGGGYTF. CDR3 nucleotides: TGTGCCAGCAGCCAACTCGGGACTCCTGGCGGTGGCTACACCTTC.

This clone was observed once. Other DNA variants within this sample encode the same CDR3. V is TRBV29-1 and J is TRBJ2-3; TRBD1 matches at 8 bases. CDR1 is SQVTM, CDR2 ANQGSEA, per germline. The CDR3 contains 13 residues. V shed 4 bases, J shed 4 bases, and the junction held 4 bases outside the gene matches. In DNA form, the CDR3 reads TGCAGCGTTGGCAGGGGGCGCGCAGATACGCAGTATTTT. Its protein product is CSVGRGRADTQYF.

This clone was counted a few times. V is TRBV30 and J is TRBJ2-7; D is undetermined. CDR1 and CDR2 (germline): GTSNPN, SVGIG (reference sequence). The CDR3 spans 11 residues. V was shortened by 3 bases and J by 4 bases, with 7 bases between the two germline ends. This CDR3 is CAWRRIYEQYF. The CDR3 DNA reads TGTGCCTGGAGGAGGATTTACGAGCAGTACTTC.

This chain connects TRBV7-6 to TRBJ1-1, with D possibly TRBD1 on 5 matching bases. V lost 4 bases to trimming and J lost 1 base, with 10 bases between them. The CDR3 loop spans 14 amino acids. The germline V gene encodes CDR1 SGHVS and CDR2 FNYEAQ. CDR3 loop: CASSSLTGNTEAFF. CDR3 nucleotides: TGTGCCAGCAGCTCCCTAACAGGGAACACTGAAGCTTTCTTT.